The 26 T cell receptor beta chains reported below all come from one sample, sequenced in a study of human T cells and chemical hapten exposure. Time point noted: patch test 3, about 24 weeks after DPC sensitization. Treatment defined: therapeutic diphenylcyclopropenone sensitization with weekly scalp DPC. A single record per CDR3 protein comes from TCRdb applying MiXCR to the RACE reads. Here the sample spans 130,000 or so distinct CDR3 sequences, about 11% being singletons. Here the sequenced sample was whole blood, taken in connection with sensitization to the hapten diphenylcyclopropenone (DPC). The receptors shown here come from a woman aged 50 to 60 with alopecia areata. Some clones in this sample may be carry-over from other donors' samples.

The chain carries TRBV12-5 and TRBJ2-5; the match to TRBD2 covers 8 bases. This CDR3 has 16 residues. The germline V gene encodes CDR1 LGHNT and CDR2 FRNRAP. With V trimmed by 2 bases and J by 0 bases, 5 bases remained unmatched. For the CDR3, the DNA is TGTGCTAGTGGTTTGCCGGGACTAGAGTACCAAGAGACCCAGTACTTC. This translates into CASGLPGLEYQETQYF.

This clonotype was seen many times. The chain is built from TRBV28 and TRBJ2-5, with D possibly TRBD2 on 5 matching bases. Germline loops: CDR1 MDHEN, CDR2 SYDVKM. V gave up 5 bases and J gave up 6 bases, with 13 bases separating them. The CDR3 runs to 13 residues. The CDR3 loop reads CASSLGPGKTQYF. The CDR3 bases are TGTGCCAGCAGTCTTGGCCCCGGGAAGACCCAGTACTTC. The variable domain in full, completed from reference TRBV28 and TRBJ2-5, reads DVKVTQSSRYLVKRTGEKVFLECVQDMDHENMFWYRQDPGLGLRLIYFSYDVKMKEKGDIPEGYSVSREKKERFSLILESASTNQTSMYLCASSLGPGKTQYFGPGTRLLVL.

The rearrangement uses TRBV12-3 or TRBV12-4 and TRBJ2-7; D not resolved. The CDR3 has 13 residues. V was shortened by 4 bases and J by 7 bases, with 14 bases between the two germline ends. CDR3 amino acids: CASSWAGPREQYF. In DNA form, the CDR3 reads TGTGCCAGCAGTTGGGCAGGTCCGAGAGAGCAGTACTTC.

In DNA form, the CDR3 reads TGTGCCAGCAGCCAAGGCGCAGGGATTGCTGAAGCTTTCTTT. It yields the protein CASSQGAGIAEAFF. The V and J genes are TRBV14 and TRBJ1-1, with D possibly matching TRBD1 (5 bases). The germline CDR1 and CDR2 sequences are SGHDN and FVKESK. Trimming stripped 1 base from V and 6 bases from J, with 12 bases between. The CDR3 has 14 residues. Full variable domain (missing parts from reference TRBV14 and TRBJ1-1): EAGVTQFPSHSVIEKGQTVTLRCDPISGHDNLYWYRRVMGKEIKFLLHFVKESKQDESGMPNNRFLAERTGGTYSTLKVQPAELEDSGVYFCASSQGAGIAEAFFGQGTRLTVV.

V usage is TRBV14 and J usage is TRBJ1-5; D call uncertain. CDR1 is SGHDN and CDR2 is FVKESK in the germline V gene. The CDR3 runs 14 residues. Trimming cost V 3 bases and J 5 bases, with 11 bases left between them. This chain's CDR3 is CASSQSGRYQPQHF. DNA of the CDR3: TGTGCCAGCAGCCAGAGTGGGCGGTATCAGCCCCAGCATTTT.

This clonotype has more than one count but fewer than ten. The chain couples TRBV7-2 to TRBJ1-6; 9 nucleotides line up with TRBD1. This CDR3 is 16 amino acids long. Trimming at V came to 0 bases and at J to 10 bases, leaving 7 bases not matched to a gene. CDR1 and CDR2 (germline): SGHTA, FQGNSA. CDR3 sequence reads: CASSLAGGQGTSPLHF. For the CDR3, the DNA is TGTGCCAGCAGCTTAGCGGGGGGACAGGGAACATCACCCCTCCACTTT.

The V and J genes are TRBV9 and TRBJ1-4; D call uncertain. Germline V lookup: CDR1 SGDLS, CDR2 YYNGEE. The CDR3 totals 11 residues. Trimming shortened V by 3 bases and J by 7 bases, and 4 bases separated the two germline ends. CDR3 protein: CASSGGEKLFF. The CDR3 DNA reads as TGTGCCAGCAGCGGGGGTGAAAAACTGTTTTTT.

This clonotype was observed at least ten times. The V and J genes are TRBV20-1 and TRBJ2-1, with D perhaps being TRBD1 or TRBD2 (5 bases each). Trimming took 3 bases from V and 6 from J, leaving 18 bases between them. CDR3 length: 15 residues. The germline V gene encodes CDR1 DFQATT and CDR2 SNEGSKA (reference sequence). CDR3 coding DNA: TGCAGTGCTAGCCCCCCCCGGGACGCCAGCAATGAGCAGTTCTTC. Translating it yields CSASPPRDASNEQFF.

J is TRBJ1-5 and V is TRBV12-3 or TRBV12-4; 8 nucleotides agree with TRBD1. V gave up 5 bases and J gave up 2 bases; unmatched junction bases: 5. CDR3 size: 15 residues. CDR3 loop: CASSATGGGNQPQHF. The CDR3 nucleotides read TGTGCCAGCAGTGCTACAGGGGGAGGCAATCAGCCCCAGCATTTT.

This clonotype has more than one count but fewer than ten. V gene TRBV13 combines with J gene TRBJ2-7, with 10 bases lining up with TRBD2. Germline lookup yields CDR1 PRHDT and CDR2 FYEKMQ (reference sequence). The CDR3 is 15 residues long. After removal of 5 bases from V and 4 bases from J, the junction contained 8 bases not matched to a gene. CDR3 in DNA: TGTGCCAGCAGCCAAGGGAGCGGGAGGGGGTACGAGCAGTACTTC. Translated, it gives CASSQGSGRGYEQYF.

V is TRBV9 and J is TRBJ2-7; D gene unclear. V was clipped by 0 bases and J by 0 bases, with 10 bases between them. Germline values: CDR1 SGDLS, CDR2 YYNGEE. The CDR3 has 15 amino acids. This CDR3 reads CASSVALASSYEQYF. DNA for the CDR3: TGTGCCAGCAGCGTAGCTTTGGCTAGCTCCTACGAGCAGTACTTC.

In this sample, this clonotype turned up a few times. The chain couples TRBV4-3 to TRBJ2-7, with unresolved D. The V and J ends lost 0 bases and 3 bases respectively, with 12 bases between them. The CDR3 length is 15 residues. Germline CDR1 reads LGHNA; CDR2 reads YSLEER. CDR3 sequence (DNA): TGCGCCAGCAGCCAAGATCGTCAGGCGTTCTACGAGCAGTACTTC. Translation gives CASSQDRQAFYEQYF.

This sequence joins TRBV12-3 or TRBV12-4 and TRBJ1-2, with D tentatively TRBD1 (6 bases). The V end was cut by 1 base, the J end by 6 bases, with 15 bases between. The CDR3 length is 15 residues. The CDR3 sequence is CASSLGGQFSDGYTF. CDR3 in DNA: TGTGCCAGCAGTTTAGGCGGACAGTTTTCCGATGGCTACACCTTC.

The chain combines TRBV7-2 with TRBJ2-3; D might be TRBD2 (7 bases). From germline, CDR1 is SGHTA and CDR2 FQGNSA. V lost 4 bases and J 1 base, leaving 21 bases between the germline ends. The CDR3 loop spans 18 amino acids. The CDR3 sequence is CASSSKGGGRYGTDTQYF. The CDR3 nucleotides are TGTGCCAGCAGCTCCAAAGGGGGGGGCAGGTACGGCACAGATACGCAGTATTTT.

This rearrangement joins TRBV9 to TRBJ2-2; no clear D. The CDR3 spans 14 residues. Trimming left V 0 bases short and J 3 bases short, with 6 bases between. Per the germline V gene, CDR1 is SGDLS and CDR2 is YYNGEE. The CDR3 DNA reads as TGTGCCAGCAGCGTAGATCAGTACACCGGGGAGCTGTTTTTT. Translating gives CASSVDQYTGELFF.

This clonotype was found a few times. The genes are TRBV20-1 and TRBJ2-7; D is perhaps TRBD2 (5 bases). The CDR3 loop spans 13 amino acids. V lost 3 bases and J 5 bases, leaving 14 bases between the germline ends. Germline assignment: CDR1 DFQATT and CDR2 SNEGSKA (reference sequence). In nucleotides, the CDR3 is TGCAGTGCTAGCAACACCATTAGCGACGAGCAGTACTTC. Amino acids: CSASNTISDEQYF.

The chain's CDR3 is CASSPRLGGEYYNEQFF. DNA for the CDR3: TGTGCCAGCAGTCCCCGTCTGGGCGGGGAATATTACAATGAGCAGTTCTTC. The chain is built from TRBV12-3 or TRBV12-4 and TRBJ2-1; TRBD2 might be the D (6 bases). Trimming pared 5 bases from V and 4 bases from J, leaving 21 bases between. The length of the CDR3 is 17 residues.

The chain is built from TRBV28 and TRBJ2-5, with D unresolved. The V gene's germline CDR1 is MDHEN and CDR2 SYDVKM. V lost 3 bases to trimming and J lost 3 bases, with 26 bases between them. The CDR3 has 19 residues. The DNA of the CDR3 is TGTGCCAGCAGTTTCGATAAGGTTGAGAAGTGGGGTTTCAAAGAGACCCAGTACTTC. Its protein is CASSFDKVEKWGFKETQYF. The variable domain in full, with the rest retrieved from reference TRBV28 and TRBJ2-5, is DVKVTQSSRYLVKRTGEKVFLECVQDMDHENMFWYRQDPGLGLRLIYFSYDVKMKEKGDIPEGYSVSREKKERFSLILESASTNQTSMYLCASSFDKVEKWGFKETQYFGPGTRLLVL.

Only a few counts were recorded for this clonotype. The V and J genes are TRBV14 and TRBJ2-7; 7 bases align to TRBD1. This CDR3 is 13 amino acids long. Per the germline V gene, CDR1 is SGHDN and CDR2 is FVKESK. Unmatched junction bases numbered 2, after V lost 1 base and J lost 5 bases. The DNA for the CDR3 is TGTGCCAGCAGCCAAGTCAGGGGGAACGAGCAGTACTTC. It codes for CASSQVRGNEQYF.

This clonotype showed up just a few times. The gene calls are TRBV11-2 and TRBJ2-3; 7 nucleotides match TRBD1. In germline, CDR1 is SGHAT, CDR2 FQNNGV. The CDR3 has 15 residues. The V and J ends lost 2 bases and 3 bases, in that order; junction bases with no gene match: 5. CDR3 coding DNA: TGTGCCAGCAGCTTACTTCCACAGGGGACAGATACGCAGTATTTT. As protein: CASSLLPQGTDTQYF.

This clonotype was counted at least ten times. The chain links TRBV29-1 to TRBJ2-6, with D possibly being TRBD2 (6 bases). Looked up from germline, CDR1 is SQVTM and CDR2 is ANQGSEA. The CDR3 totals 13 residues. Trimming shortened V by 7 bases and J by 2 bases, and 9 bases separated the two germline ends. This chain's CDR3 is CSAAGTGANVLTF. CDR3 sequence (DNA): TGCAGCGCTGCGGGGACTGGGGCCAACGTCCTGACTTTC. The full variable domain, its missing parts supplied by reference TRBV29-1 and TRBJ2-6, is SAVISQKPSRDICQRGTSLTIQCQVDSQVTMMFWYRQQPGQSLTLIATANQGSEATYESGFVIDKFPISRPNLTFSTLTVSNMSPEDSSIYLCSAAGTGANVLTFGAGSRLTVL.

This clonotype has only a few counts. This chain joins TRBV29-1 and TRBJ2-1; D unresolved. V dropped 4 bases and J dropped 3 bases, with 16 bases sitting between them. CDR3 length equals 15 residues. Looked up from germline, CDR1 is SQVTM and CDR2 is ANQGSEA. The CDR3 DNA is TGCAGCGTTGGGCCAGGCGCAACCTGCTACAATGAGCAGTTCTTC. Translation: CSVGPGATCYNEQFF.

V gene TRBV9 combines with J gene TRBJ2-3; TRBD2 agrees at 10 bases. Germline assignment: CDR1 SGDLS and CDR2 YYNGEE. The CDR3 length is 17 residues. The V and J ends lost 2 bases and 0 bases, in that order; junction bases with no gene match: 6. CDR3 in DNA: TGTGCCAGCAGCGTGGGGTCTAGCGGGGGAAGCACAGATACGCAGTATTTT. Its translation is CASSVGSSGGSTDTQYF.

Ten or more counts support this clonotype. The chain uses TRBV28 and TRBJ2-1, with 10 positions matching TRBD2. The J segment lost 6 bases and the V segment lost 3 bases, leaving 8 bases of the junction unmatched. The germline gives CDR1 MDHEN, CDR2 SYDVKM. The CDR3 runs 16 residues. CDR3 residues: CASSFPLAGVGNEQFF. CDR3 DNA: TGTGCCAGCAGTTTTCCCCTAGCGGGAGTAGGCAATGAGCAGTTCTTC.

This clonotype was counted only a few times. This chain joins TRBV6-2 or TRBV6-3 and TRBJ1-5; D gene unclear. Trimming shortened V by 0 bases and J by 6 bases, and 12 bases separated the two germline ends. Germline CDR1 reads MNHEY; CDR2 reads SVGEGT. The CDR3 spans 15 residues. The CDR3 spells CASSYSTRAGQPQHF. The CDR3 bases are TGTGCCAGCAGTTACTCGACTCGAGCTGGTCAGCCCCAGCATTTT.

On this clonotype: Likely a read error: the CDR3 ends without its conserved phenylalanine or tryptophan. This chain joins TRBV5-1 and TRBJ2-3; D unclear. The CDR3 sequence is 16 residues long. CDR1 SGHRS and CDR2 YFSETQ come from the germline V gene. Trimming shortened V by 3 bases and J by 2 bases, and 16 bases separated the two germline ends. CDR3 in DNA: TGCGCCAGCAGCTCCTCTGGGGTGCTTACCACAGATACGCAGTATTTG. It yields the protein CASSSSGVLTTDTQYL.